This is a list of T cell receptor beta chains from one sample in a study of blood T cells in healthy people across ages. TCRdb independently ran MiXCR on the 5' RACE reads; one entry per CDR3 protein. The sample includes some 1.6 million distinct CDR3 sequences, around 35% of them seen just once. The source material was blood. The receptors stem from a woman aged 25-40 years in good health. Both conserved end residues are part of each CDR3. A D gene is named only where the DNA matches it firmly. Expanded clones are given a class, and other clones once, few, many or no size at all.

NA	TRBV6-2/TRBV6-3	many	TRBJ1-2	TGTGCCAGCCCCCCACTGGACCTCTATGGCTACACCTTC	CASPPLDLYGYTF
TRBD1	TRBV5-1	NA	TRBJ1-5	TGCTCCAGGGGGCGCCGGCCCCAGCATTTT	CSRGRRPQHF
TRBD1	TRBV7-9	few	TRBJ2-5	TGTGCCAGCAGCTTAGCGAGACAGGGTTGGGAGACCCAGTACTTC	CASSLARQGWETQYF
NA	TRBV7-2	many	TRBJ2-3	TGTGCCAGCAGCTTCTTTTTGGATACGCAGTATTTT	CASSFFLDTQYF
TRBD2	TRBV29-1	few	TRBJ2-5	TGCAGCGTTGAAGTCGGGACTAGCGGGGGTGGGGAGCAGTACTTC	CSVEVGTSGGGEQYF
NA	TRBV12-3/TRBV12-4	NA	TRBJ1-2	TGTGCCAGCAGTCGACCGTCAGTGAATAACTATGGCTACACCTTC	CASSRPSVNNYGYTF
NA	TRBV6-1	few	TRBJ1-5	TGTGCCAGCAGTGTTCCACAGCGCAATCAGCCCCAGCATTTT	CASSVPQRNQPQHF
TRBD1	TRBV30	NA	TRBJ1-5	TGTGCCTGGAGTGGACAGGGGAATCAGCCCCAGCATTTT	CAWSGQGNQPQHF
NA	TRBV12-3/TRBV12-4	NA	TRBJ1-2	TGTGCCAGCAGTTTCGGGTGGGCGGGAGATCGAAACTATGGCTACACCTTC	CASSFGWAGDRNYGYTF
TRBD1	TRBV7-6	NA	TRBJ2-5	TGTGCCAGCAGCTTATGGACAGGGCGGAGGGCCCAAGAGACCCAGTACTTC	CASSLWTGRRAQETQYF
NA	TRBV21-1	NA	TRBJ2-3	TGTGCCAGCGGCCCTTGGCCCACAGATACGCAGTATTTT	CASGPWPTDTQYF
NA	TRBV5-1	NA	TRBJ1-1	TGCGCCAGCAGCATGGCTGGTGAGGGCACTGAAGCTTTCTTT	CASSMAGEGTEAFF
TRBD2	TRBV25-1	few	TRBJ2-5	TGTGCCAGCAGTACCTCTAGAGCGGGAGGGCGAGAGACCCAGTACTTC	CASSTSRAGGRETQYF
NA	TRBV29-1	few	TRBJ1-1	TGCGCGGTGGGGGGCGGCACTGAAGCTTTCTTT	CAVGGGTEAFF
NA	TRBV28	NA	TRBJ1-2	TGTGCCAGCAGTTTGAGGTGGGATGGCTACACCTTC	CASSLRWDGYTF
NA	TRBV7-2	few	TRBJ2-5	TGTGCCAGCAGCTTAGTTGCGGGGAGCTTACAAGAGACCCAGTACTTC	CASSLVAGSLQETQYF
NA	TRBV2	NA	TRBJ2-5	TGTGCCAGTGGGAGGGGGGGGGCCGTGGAGACCCAGTACTTC	CASGRGGAVETQYF
TRBD1	TRBV6-1	few	TRBJ1-1	TGTGCCAGCAGTCCTCCAACAGGGGAGAACACTGAAGCTTTCTTT	CASSPPTGENTEAFF
NA	TRBV20-1	many	TRBJ2-3	TGCAGTGCTCCCAGGGATAGTACGCAGTATTTT	CSAPRDSTQYF
NA	TRBV12-3/TRBV12-4	NA	TRBJ2-3	TGTGCCAGCACCCCGGGGGTGGCGGGGGATACGCAGTATTTT	CASTPGVAGDTQYF
TRBD2	TRBV10-3	few	TRBJ2-7	TGTGCCATCAGTGCAAATAGCGGGAGCTCCTACGAGCAGTACTTC	CAISANSGSSYEQYF
TRBD2	TRBV6-1	NA	TRBJ2-3	TGTGCCAGCAGGTCGGGACTAGCTAAAGATACGCGGTATTTT	CASRSGLAKDTRYF
TRBD1	TRBV29-1	NA	TRBJ2-3	TGCAGCGTTGAATGGACGGGACCCCTAGGGGGCATTAGCACAGATACGCAGTATTTT	CSVEWTGPLGGISTDTQYF